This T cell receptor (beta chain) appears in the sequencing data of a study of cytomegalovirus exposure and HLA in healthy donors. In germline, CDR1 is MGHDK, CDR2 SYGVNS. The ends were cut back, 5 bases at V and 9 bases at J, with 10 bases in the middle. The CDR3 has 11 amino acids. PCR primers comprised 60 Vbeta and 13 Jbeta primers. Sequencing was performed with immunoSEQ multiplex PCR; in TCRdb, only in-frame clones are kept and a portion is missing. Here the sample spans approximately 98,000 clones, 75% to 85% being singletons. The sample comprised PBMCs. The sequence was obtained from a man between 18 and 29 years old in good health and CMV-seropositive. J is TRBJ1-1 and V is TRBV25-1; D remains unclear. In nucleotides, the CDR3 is TGTGCCAGCAGTAGGTCGGGAAAAGCTTTCTTT. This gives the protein CASSRSGKAFF. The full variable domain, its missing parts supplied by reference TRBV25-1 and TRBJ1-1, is EADIYQTPRYLVIGTGKKITLECSQTMGHDKMYWYQQDPGMELHLIHYSYGVNSTEKGDLSSESTVSRIRTEHFPLTLESARPSHTSQYLCASSRSGKAFFGQGTRLTVV.